The clone carrying this T cell receptor beta chain has just a few counts. This table comes from immunoSEQ multiplex PCR, and its TCRdb copy is limited to in-frame clones, with some not included. Among some 1,100,000 clones, 70% to 80% were seen once, and the ten largest hold approximately 0.56%. This CDR3 is built from 15 residues. Germline CDR1 and CDR2: GTSNPN and SVGIG (reference sequence). The V and J ends lost 5 bases and 5 bases, in that order; junction bases with no gene match: 10. These data come from a study of shared clonotypes between healthy human individuals. This TCR was recovered from a young man in good health. Some clones in this sample may be carry-over from other donors' samples. The chain is built from TRBV30 and TRBJ2-3; TRBD2 aligns across 10 bases. Sequenced sample: memory CD4+ T cells from PBMCs. Indicated subset: CD45RA-negative fraction. The CDR3 DNA follows: TGTGCCTGGGAAAAAGCGGGAGGGCCGGGAGATACGCAGTATTTT. Its protein is CAWEKAGGPGDTQYF.